This is a list of T cell receptor beta chains from one sample in a study of vaccination effects on CD4 cells after COVID-19. This table comes from immunoSEQ multiplex PCR, and its TCRdb copy is limited to in-frame clones, with some not included. Counted here are 20,000 to 25,000 clones, approximately 70% occurring once; the ten biggest clones make up 8.5% to 10%. No antigen has been assigned to these receptors. Sample: CD4+ T cells from PBMCs cultured with HCoV-NL63 spike peptides, taken before COVID-19 vaccination. The receptors were gathered from a human donor who received a COVID-19 vaccine. The CDR3 runs from the conserved cysteine through the conserved F or W. A D gene is named only where the DNA matches it firmly. Not all rows give a size; the values are once, few, many and, for expanded clones, a class.

J gene	V gene	clone size	D gene	CDR3 length	CDR3 protein	CDR3 DNA
TRBJ1-4	TRBV5-1	NA	NA	15	CASSLAVVGGEKLFF	TGCGCCAGCAGCTTGGCAGTCGTCGGGGGTGAAAAACTGTTTTTT
TRBJ1-3	TRBV18	NA	NA	16	CASSRSEILSGNTIYF	TGTGCCAGCTCCAGGTCCGAAATACTGTCTGGAAACACCATATATTTT
TRBJ1-4	TRBV6-5	NA	NA	15	CASSHSEAYPEKLFF	TGTGCCAGCAGTCACTCGGAGGCATACCCTGAAAAACTGTTTTTT
TRBJ1-5	TRBV12-5	once	TRBD1	16	CASGPPGQGSWQPQHF	TGTGCTAGTGGACCCCCGGGACAGGGGTCGTGGCAGCCCCAGCATTTT
TRBJ2-5	TRBV5-1	NA	TRBD1	17	CASQQGITGGLQETQYF	TGCGCCAGCCAGCAGGGTATAACAGGGGGCTTACAAGAGACCCAGTACTTC
TRBJ2-1	TRBV10-3	NA	TRBD2	15	CASRVAGSSYNEQFF	TGTGCCTCCAGGGTAGCGGGATCCTCCTACAATGAGCAGTTCTTC
TRBJ1-1	TRBV2	few	NA	13	CASSPLPNTEAFF	TGTGCCAGCAGTCCACTACCTAACACTGAAGCTTTCTTT
TRBJ2-1	TRBV2	few	TRBD2	17	CASSEKVAGGVRVEQFF	TGTGCCAGCAGTGAAAAGGTAGCGGGAGGAGTACGGGTTGAGCAGTTCTTC
TRBJ2-3	TRBV7-6	NA	NA	15	CASSLGIGLTDTQYF	TGTGCCAGCAGCTTAGGAATAGGACTCACAGATACGCAGTATTTT
TRBJ2-7	TRBV18	NA	NA	15	CASSPRPGSNYEQYF	TGTGCCAGCTCACCACGTCCGGGATCAAACTACGAGCAGTACTTC
TRBJ2-7	TRBV5-5	few	NA	16	CASSLAVTYTSYEQYF	TGTGCCAGCAGCTTGGCTGTGACATATACTTCCTACGAGCAGTACTTC
TRBJ2-3	TRBV10-1	few	TRBD2	14	CASSTAGVVDTQYF	TGCGCCAGCAGTACAGCGGGAGTGGTAGATACGCAGTATTTT
TRBJ1-5	TRBV18	NA	NA	13	CASSTGENQPQHF	TGTGCCAGCTCGACAGGCGAGAATCAGCCCCAGCATTTT
TRBJ1-6	TRBV5-1	few	NA	15	CASSLENSSRSPLHF	TGCGCCAGCAGCTTGGAAAACTCCTCGAGGTCACCCCTCCACTTT
TRBJ1-5	TRBV6-2/TRBV6-3	NA	NA	15	CASSYFGQSNQPQHF	TGTGCCAGCAGTTACTTCGGACAGAGCAATCAGCCCCAGCATTTT
TRBJ2-1	TRBV23-1	NA	TRBD2	16	CASSQSPGRASNEQFF	TGCGCCAGCAGTCAATCCCCCGGGAGGGCCTCAAATGAGCAGTTCTTC
TRBJ1-2	TRBV19	NA	NA	14	CASSMQGWNYGYTF	TGTGCCAGTAGTATGCAGGGATGGAACTATGGCTACACCTTC
TRBJ2-7	TRBV7-9	NA	TRBD2	18	CASSLDGTSGRKAWVQYF	TGTGCCAGCAGCTTAGACGGGACTAGCGGGAGAAAAGCCTGGGTGCAGTACTTC
TRBJ1-5	TRBV11-2	NA	NA	18	CASSLELGYRWGNQPQHF	TGTGCCAGCAGCTTAGAATTAGGCTACAGGTGGGGCAATCAGCCCCAGCATTTT
TRBJ2-1	TRBV5-1	NA	NA	13	CASSLLQVNEQFF	TGCGCCAGCAGCTTGCTACAGGTGAATGAGCAGTTCTTC
TRBJ1-1	TRBV19	NA	NA	14	CASTPRGQNTEAFF	TGTGCCAGTACTCCCCGGGGACAGAACACTGAAGCTTTCTTT
TRBJ1-2	TRBV5-4	NA	TRBD1	16	CASSPDYRQGETGYTF	TGTGCCAGCAGCCCGGATTATAGACAGGGGGAAACTGGCTACACCTTC